The 30 T cell receptor beta chains below all came from one sample that was sequenced in a study of blood T cell repertoires in COVID-19. Sequencing was performed with immunoSEQ multiplex PCR; in TCRdb, only in-frame clones are kept and a portion is missing. The table lists about 160,000 clones, about 85% of them singletons, with about 1.2% in the top ten. The material sequenced was peripheral blood. The receptor set was obtained from a man aged 55-75 years who had recovered from COVID-19.

This clone came up once. The CDR3 sequence is CASSPTWDSPEAFF. CDR3 nucleotides: TGTGCCAGCAGCCCTACTTGGGACAGCCCTGAAGCTTTCTTT. The chain uses TRBV11-1 and TRBJ1-1, with 7 bases aligning to TRBD1. Germline V lookup: CDR1 SGHAT, CDR2 FQDESV (reference sequence). The J segment lost 6 bases and the V segment lost 5 bases, leaving 9 bases of the junction unmatched. The CDR3 is 14 residues long.

This clone was counted only a few times. The chain has TRBV12-3 or TRBV12-4 and TRBJ2-2; D is undetermined. The germline V and J ends were trimmed by 7 bases and 4 bases, with 7 bases remaining between them. The CDR3 contains 12 residues. The chain's CDR3 is CASTSPTGELFF. In DNA, the CDR3 is TGTGCCAGCACCTCTCCCACCGGGGAGCTGTTTTTT.

This sequence joins TRBV7-2 and TRBJ2-7, with D possibly being TRBD1 (8 bases). Per germline, CDR1 SGHTA and CDR2 FQGNSA. The CDR3 runs 18 residues. Trimming removed 5 bases from V and 0 bases from J, with 23 bases in between. Here the CDR3 reads CASSVQGAGRGPSYEQYF. The DNA for the CDR3 is TGTGCCAGCAGCGTTCAGGGGGCTGGGCGGGGGCCCTCCTACGAGCAGTACTTC.

This rearrangement joins TRBV4-1 to TRBJ1-6, with D perhaps TRBD1 (5 bases). Trimming took off 0 bases at V and 9 bases at J, with 21 bases between the two ends. Germline V CDR1 and CDR2: MGHRA, YSYEKL. CDR3 length: 18 residues. The CDR3 reads CASSQDQIGAEIFSPLHF. Written as DNA, the CDR3 is TGCGCCAGCAGCCAAGATCAAATAGGGGCAGAAATATTTTCACCCCTCCACTTT.

The V call is TRBV5-4, the J call TRBJ1-2, with D possibly being TRBD1 (6 bases). Trimming took 2 bases from V and 1 from J, leaving 12 bases between them. CDR1 SGHNT and CDR2 YYREEE come from the germline V gene (reference sequence). This CDR3 is built from 15 residues. The CDR3 sequence is CASSFSGGVNYGYTF. CDR3 bases: TGTGCCAGCAGCTTCTCGGGGGGCGTTAACTATGGCTACACCTTC.

The chain recombines TRBV6-5 with TRBJ1-3; 7 bases are shared with TRBD1. The germline V gene encodes CDR1 MNHEY and CDR2 SVGAGI. V was pared by 11 bases and J by 0 bases, with 7 bases of the junction left unmatched. This CDR3 has 14 residues. The CDR3 coding sequence is TGTGCCTCCCGTGGGACAGCCTCTGGAAACACCATATATTTT. Translation gives CASRGTASGNTIYF.

The rearrangement joins TRBV6-5 to TRBJ2-6, with D perhaps matching TRBD2 (5 bases). The germline V and J ends were trimmed by 4 bases and 0 bases, with 10 bases remaining between them. This CDR3 spans 16 amino acids. Germline V gene data show CDR1 as MNHEY and CDR2 as SVGAGI. CDR3 sequence (DNA): TGTGCCAGCAGTTCCGGACGGGACTCTGGGGCCAACGTCCTGACTTTC. Its translation is CASSSGRDSGANVLTF.

This sequence joins TRBV5-5 and TRBJ1-1, with no clear D. The CDR3 is 14 residues long. Trimming took 0 bases from V and 0 from J, leaving 6 bases between them. CDR1 and CDR2 from the germline V gene are SGHKS and YYEKEE (reference sequence). The CDR3 region has the DNA TGTGCCAGCAGCTTGGGACACCTGAACACTGAAGCTTTCTTT. Amino acid sequence: CASSLGHLNTEAFF.

This sequence joins TRBV5-1 and TRBJ2-1, with 15 bases that match TRBD2. Germline V lookup: CDR1 SGHRS, CDR2 YFSETQ. The CDR3 runs to 17 residues. After removal of 3 bases from V and 7 bases from J, the junction contained 8 bases not matched to a gene. CDR3 DNA sequence: TGCGCCAGCAGCTCAGGGACTAGCGGGGGGTCAAAAAATGAGCAGTTCTTC. It yields the protein CASSSGTSGGSKNEQFF.

V gene TRBV6-5 combines with J gene TRBJ1-5; tentatively, D is TRBD1 (6 bases). This CDR3 contains 13 residues. From germline, CDR1 is MNHEY and CDR2 SVGAGI. Trimming took 6 bases from V and 2 from J, leaving 8 bases between them. The DNA of the CDR3 is TGTGCCAGCAGCCGACAGGGCAATCAGCCCCAGCATTTT. As protein: CASSRQGNQPQHF.

This chain joins TRBV5-4 and TRBJ1-3; 8 nucleotides line up with TRBD1. The CDR3 is 16 amino acids. CDR1 is SGHNT and CDR2 is YYREEE in the germline V gene (reference sequence). The V gene end was trimmed by 4 bases and the J gene end by 2 bases; junction bases not matched to a gene: 8. CDR3 amino acids: CASSAGQGLTGNTIYF. CDR3 coding DNA: TGTGCCAGCAGCGCTGGACAGGGTCTAACTGGAAACACCATATATTTT. The whole variable domain, remainder taken from reference TRBV5-4 and TRBJ1-3, is ETGVTQSPTHLIKTRGQQVTLRCSSQSGHNTVSWYQQALGQGPQFIFQYYREEENGRGNFPPRFSGLQFPNYSSELNVNALELDDSALYLCASSAGQGLTGNTIYFGEGSWLTVV.

This sequence joins TRBV18 and TRBJ2-3; weak D call: TRBD2 (7 bases). The CDR3 has 15 residues. V was cut by 2 bases and J by 2 bases, with 11 bases left in between. The V gene's germline CDR1 is KGHSH and CDR2 LQKENI. The CDR3 DNA sequence: TGTGCCAGCTCACCATGGGGGGGGGCCACAGATACGCAGTATTTT. Protein: CASSPWGGATDTQYF. Looking up the rest from reference TRBV18 and TRBJ2-3 gives the full variable domain: NAGVMQNPRHLVRRRGQEARLRCSPMKGHSHVYWYRQLPEEGLKFMVYLQKENIIDESGMPKERFSAEFPKEGPSILRIQQVVRGDSAAYFCASSPWGGATDTQYFGPGTRLTVL.

This chain joins TRBV5-6 and TRBJ1-3; 8 bases map to TRBD1. The CDR3 has 15 residues. Germline CDR1 and CDR2: SGHDT and YYEEEE. V gave up 4 bases and J gave up 2 bases; unmatched junction bases: 5. Written as DNA, the CDR3 is TGTGCCAGCAGCCCGGGGACAGGCCCTGGAAACACCATATATTTT. This gives the protein CASSPGTGPGNTIYF.

The chain uses TRBV10-3 and TRBJ2-7, with 7 bases fitting TRBD2. This CDR3 is 14 amino acids long. Losses at the gene ends were 8 bases for V and 4 bases for J; bases not matched to a gene: 11. CDR1 ENHRY and CDR2 SYGVKD come from the germline V gene. The CDR3 spells CAIEKGRGGYEQYF. The CDR3 bases are TGTGCCATCGAAAAGGGGCGCGGGGGATACGAGCAGTACTTC.

This chain links TRBV6-6 with TRBJ2-7; TRBD1 is a possible D gene (6 bases). The germline gives CDR1 MNHNY, CDR2 SVGAGI (reference sequence). The ends were cut back, 5 bases at V and 2 bases at J, with 22 bases in the middle. CDR3 length: 17 amino acids. The CDR3 sequence: CASSLSKQGFVAYEQYF. CDR3 nucleotides: TGTGCCAGCAGTCTATCAAAACAGGGTTTCGTCGCCTACGAGCAGTACTTC.

V is TRBV5-6 and J is TRBJ2-7; D remains ambiguous. Trimming left V 1 base short and J 7 bases short, with 12 bases between. The CDR3 is made up of 13 amino acids. Germline CDR1 reads SGHDT; CDR2 reads YYEEEE. As DNA, the CDR3 is TGTGCCAGCAGCTTGACGGTATCCGAGGAGCAGTACTTC. It is translated as CASSLTVSEEQYF.

This clone came up once. V gene TRBV5-6 combines with J gene TRBJ1-2; no reliable D call. Germline assignment: CDR1 SGHDT and CDR2 YYEEEE. The CDR3 runs to 12 residues. Deletions cut 2 bases from V and 7 bases from J, with 9 bases between. The CDR3 sequence is CASSLTEVGYTF. For the CDR3, the DNA is TGTGCCAGCAGCTTAACTGAAGTTGGCTACACCTTC.

This chain joins TRBV6-1 and TRBJ2-7, with 8 bases lining up with TRBD1. Looked up from germline, CDR1 is MNHNS and CDR2 is SASEGT. Trimming cost V 1 base and J 3 bases; bases outside gene matches: 2. CDR3 length: 14 amino acids. The CDR3 region is CASSEGTGIYEQYF. CDR3 in DNA: TGTGCCAGCAGTGAAGGGACAGGGATCTACGAGCAGTACTTC.

V and J are TRBV6-2 or TRBV6-3 and TRBJ1-5; 7 bases fit TRBD1. The V gene end was trimmed by 5 bases and the J gene end by 4 bases; junction bases not matched to a gene: 14. This CDR3 comprises 17 residues. Germline values: CDR1 MNHEY, CDR2 SVGEGT. The CDR3 loop reads CASSPPTGRGRNQPQHF. The CDR3 DNA sequence: TGTGCCAGCAGTCCCCCAACGGGAAGGGGGCGAAATCAGCCCCAGCATTTT.

The chain carries TRBV2 and TRBJ2-5; 8 bases fit TRBD1. J lost 4 bases, V lost 9 bases, and 19 bases had no gene match. This CDR3 region has 17 residues. The germline CDR1 and CDR2 sequences are SNHLY and FYNNEI. The CDR3 bases are TGTGCCAGTAGACCAGCACTATCCGTCCAGGGGGCAGAGACCCAGTACTTC. Amino acids: CASRPALSVQGAETQYF.

CDR3 coding DNA: TGTGCCATCAGTCGAGGCGGGGGGGAGGATGAGCAGTTCTTC. Its translation: CAISRGGGEDEQFF. The chain joins TRBV10-3 to TRBJ2-1; the match to TRBD2 covers 9 bases. Looked up from germline, CDR1 is ENHRY and CDR2 is SYGVKD. The CDR3 runs to 14 residues. V shed 5 bases, J shed 8 bases, and the junction held 7 bases outside the gene matches.

In regard to this clone: Other DNA sequences in this sample translate to the same CDR3. The chain links TRBV19 to TRBJ2-5; 8 bases map to TRBD1. The CDR3 has 14 amino acids. The germline CDR1 and CDR2 sequences are LNHDA and SQIVND (reference sequence). After removal of 3 bases from V and 2 bases from J, the junction contained 2 bases not matched to a gene. The CDR3 bases are TGTGCCAGTAGTATCACAGGGGGTCAAGAGACCCAGTACTTC. Its protein is CASSITGGQETQYF.

The chain employs TRBV14 and TRBJ1-6; 8 positions agree with TRBD1. The CDR3 is 20 residues long. The germline gives CDR1 SGHDN, CDR2 FVKESK. Trimming cost V 4 bases and J 0 bases; bases outside gene matches: 14. The CDR3: CASSRRLQGQASSYNSPLHF. In nucleotides, the CDR3 is TGTGCCAGCAGCCGAAGACTCCAGGGACAGGCTAGCTCCTATAATTCACCCCTCCACTTT.

This rearrangement joins TRBV6-5 to TRBJ2-2, with TRBD2 matching 13 bases. The CDR3 loop spans 14 amino acids. V lost 6 bases and J lost 7; bases outside the gene matches: 2. Germline V gives CDR1 MNHEY, CDR2 SVGAGI. CDR3 sequence: CASRLAGGFGELFF. The CDR3 DNA follows: TGTGCCAGCAGACTAGCGGGGGGGTTCGGGGAGCTGTTTTTT.

The chain uses TRBV4-1 and TRBJ1-6; D call uncertain. V was clipped by 3 bases and J by 6 bases, with 9 bases between them. Germline CDR1 is MGHRA and CDR2 is YSYEKL. There are 14 residues in the CDR3. The DNA of the CDR3 is TGCGCCAGCAGCCAGCAGGTGGTTAATTCACCCCTCCACTTT. Residues: CASSQQVVNSPLHF.

J is TRBJ2-7 and V is TRBV5-6; TRBD1 aligns across 7 bases. The CDR3 totals 14 residues. The V gene's germline CDR1 is SGHDT and CDR2 YYEEEE. V lost 4 bases, J lost 2 bases, and 6 bases stayed unmatched. The CDR3 nucleotides are TGTGCCAGCAGCAAGGGACAGTGGACCTACGAGCAGTACTTC. It specifies CASSKGQWTYEQYF. The full variable domain, completed using reference TRBV5-6 and TRBJ2-7, is DAGVTQSPTHLIKTRGQQVTLRCSPKSGHDTVSWYQQALGQGPQFIFQYYEEEERQRGNFPDRFSGHQFPNYSSELNVNALLLGDSALYLCASSKGQWTYEQYFGPGTRLTVT.

The chain links TRBV6-4 to TRBJ2-1; 10 bases map to TRBD2. Germline lookup yields CDR1 MRHNA and CDR2 SNTAGT. The CDR3 runs 16 residues. Losses at the gene ends were 6 bases for V and 0 bases for J; bases not matched to a gene: 5. The CDR3 coding sequence is TGTGCCAGCAGCCGCAGCGGGGGGGCCTCCTACAATGAGCAGTTCTTC. It yields the protein CASSRSGGASYNEQFF.

The table lists this clone with a count of one. The gene calls are TRBV13 and TRBJ2-1, with 10 nucleotides matching TRBD2. Trimming cost V 1 base and J 6 bases; bases outside gene matches: 6. CDR1 and CDR2 from the germline V gene are PRHDT and FYEKMQ (reference sequence). The CDR3 runs 16 residues. The CDR3 coding sequence is TGTGCCAGCAGCTTAGCAGCGGGGGGGCGTATCAATGAGCAGTTCTTC. Amino acid sequence: CASSLAAGGRINEQFF.

This chain joins TRBV5-4 and TRBJ1-3, with 8 nucleotides matching TRBD1. V shed 2 bases, J shed 8 bases, and the junction held 6 bases outside the gene matches. CDR1 and CDR2 from the germline V gene are SGHNT and YYREEE (reference sequence). The CDR3 totals 14 residues. CDR3 sequence (DNA): TGTGCCAGCAGCTTTGGGACAGGCTCGCACACCATATATTTT. Protein product: CASSFGTGSHTIYF.

The chain is built from TRBV3-1 (or the pseudogene TRBV3-2) and TRBJ1-1; D gene uncertain. Germline V gene sequence: CDR1 LGHDT, CDR2 YNNKEL (reference sequence). The CDR3 is 15 amino acids. Trimming took off 3 bases at V and 1 base at J, with 12 bases between the two ends. The CDR3 reads CASSHRGEGNTEAFF. Here the CDR3 DNA reads TGTGCCAGCAGCCATAGAGGCGAGGGGAACACTGAAGCTTTCTTT.